The sequence of this T cell receptor beta chain was determined in a study of STAT5B mutations in CD4+ large granular lymphocyte leukemia (dated by TCRdb to between 2021 and 2024). Notes on the research overall: Among healthy controls, the CDR3 'QG' motif was associated with a particular HLA allele. The study compared the TCRbeta repertoires of patients with CD4+ T-cell large granular lymphocyte leukemia against those of healthy blood donors. Flow cytometry on FACSCanto II or FACSVerse confirmed that purified fractions exceeded 95% purity among lymphocytes.

The healthy control group was made up of 30 to 45 blood donors, and the Finnish Red Cross blood service supplied their buffy coats. All TCR-sequenced material derived from peripheral blood: patient blood samples and healthy donor buffy coats. Ficoll-Hypaque gradient centrifugation was used to isolate peripheral blood mononuclear cells. CD4+ cells were magnetically purified from the buffy coats of healthy controls. The Gentra Puregene Cell and Tissue kit was used for genomic DNA extraction, and quantification was performed on a Qubit 2.0 fluorometer. TCRbeta rearrangements were sequenced from genomic DNA using the immunoSEQ assay at survey resolution. Processing in the source paper ran as follows. A lowest detectable productive clonotype frequency of 2.59 x 10-5 was observed in the TCR sequencing data. Only productive TCRbeta rearrangements, meaning sequences that were complete and in-frame, were kept for the analyses. The clonality of each sample was calculated as Simpson clonality in the immunoSEQ Analyzer version 3.0. Based on frequency, clones were grouped as very rare, small, medium, large (1-20%) or hyperexpanded (>20%). OLGA 1.2.3 estimated generation probabilities, VDJtools produced V-gene circos plots, VDJdb was queried for specificities, and GLIPH identified CDR3 motifs. In its TCRdb copy, this immuneACCESS table keeps in-frame sequences only and misses some clones. Where compared with another copy, unresolved V genes explain less than half of these, and the others have no known cause. The V and J calls and clone size come from that table; D and trimming were worked out from the DNA. Counted in this sample were approximately 21,000 clones; 60% to 85% of them appeared once. In total, the top ten clones hold over 0.4% of the sample.

On the study overall, not on this receptor specifically: Each patient's main leukemic clonotypes were private, but approximately 27% of these clonotypes showed up at low frequency in the non-leukemic repertoires of other patients. The data were not HLA-matched, and the relatively small sample size could explain the higher clonality seen in CD4+ compared with CD8+ T-LGLL. TRBV06-family usage was enriched among the top patient clones (8/27) compared with healthy controls (2/35). CD4-sorted patient repertoires appeared more clonal than healthy CD4+ repertoires, and this difference persisted after removing the putative leukemic clones.

The cysteine opens and the phenylalanine closes a CDR3 of 17 amino acids. The read is trimmed to its CDR3 DNA, 51 bases read in frame from base 1. CDR1 and CDR2 are drawn from the germline V gene: SGDLS, YYNGEE. Germline trimming amounts to 0 bases on V and 4 bases on J, with 8 as the count of junction bases outside the gene matches. About this clone: There is no known antigen for this receptor. Qualities for individual bases were not recorded, and no much larger clone is one base off.

The rearrangement combines TRBV9 with TRBJ2-1; TRBD2 aligns with 9 central bases. The receptor was derived from a human donor in good health. Sequenced: CD4+ T cells from blood buffy coats. The bases read TGTGCCAGCAGCGTAGCTAGTGGACTAGCGAGTTACAATGAGCAGTTCTTC. Protein translation: CASSVASGLASYNEQFF.